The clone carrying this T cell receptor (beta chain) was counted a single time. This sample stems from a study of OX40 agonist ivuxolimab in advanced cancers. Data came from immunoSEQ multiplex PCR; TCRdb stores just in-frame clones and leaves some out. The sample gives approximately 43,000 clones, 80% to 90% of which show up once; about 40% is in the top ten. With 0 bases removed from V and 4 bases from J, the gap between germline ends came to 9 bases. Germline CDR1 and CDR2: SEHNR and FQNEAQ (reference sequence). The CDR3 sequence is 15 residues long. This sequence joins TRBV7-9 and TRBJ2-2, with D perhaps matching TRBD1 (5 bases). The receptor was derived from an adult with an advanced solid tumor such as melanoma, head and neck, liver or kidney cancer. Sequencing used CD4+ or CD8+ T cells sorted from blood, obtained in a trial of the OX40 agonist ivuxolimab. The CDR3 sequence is CASSLATGATGELFF. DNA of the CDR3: TGTGCCAGCAGCTTAGCGACTGGGGCCACCGGGGAGCTGTTTTTT.